The TCR beta chain described here comes from a study of cytomegalovirus exposure and HLA in healthy donors. Method: immunoSEQ multiplex PCR; TCRdb's copy keeps in-frame clones and lacks some. The profile shows about 150,000 clones, approximately 93% of them singletons. Separate from the roughly 700-subject first cohort was the approximately 110-subject validation cohort, to which the donors belonged. The sample holds a few counts of this clone. Its antigen remains unidentified. The study, taken as a whole, reports: It was found in a later analysis that first-cohort TCR clusters tended to co-occur in the roughly 120 validation repertoires.

The TCR originated in a man between 18 and 29 years old in good health and CMV-seronegative. The specimen was PBMCs.

Here the CDR3 DNA reads TGTGCCAGCAGTTTAACCAGGGCTCGGGGCTACACCTTC. Translation gives CASSLTRARGYTF. The chain carries TRBV27 and TRBJ1-2; tentatively, D is TRBD1 (5 bases). The CDR3 is 13 residues long. Trimming removed 2 bases at V and 8 bases at J, with 12 bases between. Germline lookup yields CDR1 MNHEY and CDR2 SMNVEV (reference sequence).